A selection of T cell receptor beta chains follows, all from one sample in a study of CD8+ T cells in alopecia areata. Data came from immunoSEQ multiplex PCR; TCRdb stores just in-frame clones and leaves some out. The table lists about 200,000 clones, around three fifths of them singletons, with approximately 4.9% in the top ten. Sequenced input: CD8+ T cells sorted from blood. The source is a human donor in good health. CDR3s include the opening cysteine and the closing phenylalanine or tryptophan. Fields, in order: D gene, V gene, clone size, J gene, CDR3 DNA, CDR3 protein. The D gene is left open where the match is weak. Some rows mark clone size as missing; the rest say once, few, many or name a class of expanded clone.

>NA|TRBV9|once|TRBJ2-4
TGTGCCAGCAGCGTCTGGGGGGACGCGACAGGGAACATTCAGTACTTC
CASSVWGDATGNIQYF
>NA|TRBV6-5|NA|TRBJ2-2
TGTGCCAGCAGGATGGACGGGAACACCGGGGAGCTGTTTTTT
CASRMDGNTGELFF
>TRBD2|TRBV4-1|NA|TRBJ2-7
TGCGCCAGCAGCCCCTGGGCTAGCGGGGCTTCCTCCTACGAGCAGTACTTC
CASSPWASGASSYEQYF
>TRBD1|TRBV4-1|NA|TRBJ2-7
TGCGCCAGCAGCCAAGATGGACAGGGGTTCGAGCAGTACTTC
CASSQDGQGFEQYF
>TRBD2|TRBV29-1|NA|TRBJ2-3
TGCAGCGCCCGGGGACTAGCGGGGGAAGATACGCAGTATTTT
CSARGLAGEDTQYF
>NA|TRBV27|NA|TRBJ2-2
TGTGCCAGCAGTTCGGACGTCACCGGGGAGCTGTTTTTT
CASSSDVTGELFF
>NA|TRBV7-9|NA|TRBJ2-5
TGTGCCAGCAGCTCGCGGGACGGCCAAGAGACCCAGTACTTC
CASSSRDGQETQYF
>NA|TRBV5-6|NA|TRBJ1-6
TGTGCCAGCAGCTTGGTGGCCCAACCCCTCCACTTT
CASSLVAQPLHF
>NA|TRBV19|few|TRBJ1-5
TGTGCCAGTAGTATTGGGACTTCGAGCAATCAGCCCCAGCATTTT
CASSIGTSSNQPQHF
>NA|TRBV4-1|NA|TRBJ2-5
TGCGCCAGCAGCCAAGTTTTTCCGTCAGGAGAGACCCAGTACTTC
CASSQVFPSGETQYF
>NA|TRBV28|few|TRBJ1-1
TGTGCCAGCAGTTTGGGATTTGCGGGGAACACTGAAGCTTTCTTT
CASSLGFAGNTEAFF
>NA|TRBV4-1|NA|TRBJ1-1
TGCGCCAGCAGCCAAGGGCGTAACACTGAAGCTTTCTTT
CASSQGRNTEAFF
>NA|TRBV23-1|NA|TRBJ2-1
TGCGCCAGCCCACCCTCGACAGTAACGTTGCAGTTCTTC
CASPPSTVTLQFF
>TRBD1|TRBV29-1|NA|TRBJ1-1
TGCAGCGTTGATTCCGGGACAGCGAACACTGAAGCTTTCTTT
CSVDSGTANTEAFF
>TRBD2|TRBV5-1|NA|TRBJ2-3
TGCGCCAGCAGCTTACTTTTAGCGGGGCCCACAGATACGCAGTATTTT
CASSLLLAGPTDTQYF
>TRBD1|TRBV5-6|NA|TRBJ2-1
TGTGCCAGCAGCTTAGGACAGGGGGGATTCAATGAGCAGTTCTTC
CASSLGQGGFNEQFF
>NA|TRBV4-1|NA|TRBJ1-1
TGCGCCAGCAGCCAAGAGGGAGGGATCACTGAAGCTTTCTTT
CASSQEGGITEAFF
>NA|TRBV5-6|NA|TRBJ1-1
TGTGCCAGCAGCTTGGACGGACGGAGTTGGGGGCACACTGAAGCTTTCTTT
CASSLDGRSWGHTEAFF
>TRBD1|TRBV29-1|NA|TRBJ2-5
TGCAGCGTTGCCGGACAGGCGAAAGAGACCCAGTACTTC
CSVAGQAKETQYF
>TRBD2|TRBV5-1|NA|TRBJ2-1
TGCGCCAGCAGTGGTAGCGGGGTATTGGATGAGCAGTTCTTC
CASSGSGVLDEQFF
>TRBD2|TRBV2|NA|TRBJ2-3
TGTGCCAGCTCTGTGGGGACTATTAGAACAGATACGCAGTATTTT
CASSVGTIRTDTQYF
>NA|TRBV6-5|NA|TRBJ2-7
TGTGCCAGCAGTTACTCCTCGGGGCCCTCCTACGAGCAGTACTTC
CASSYSSGPSYEQYF
>NA|TRBV5-1|many|TRBJ1-4
TGCGCCAGCCGGGGCCCCGGGGCTAATGAAAAACTGTTTTTT
CASRGPGANEKLFF
>NA|TRBV7-2|few|TRBJ1-2
TGTGCCAGCAGCTTAGACCCCTCACCAGGGGCAGGGTATGGCTACACCTTC
CASSLDPSPGAGYGYTF
>NA|TRBV28|few|TRBJ2-3
TGTGCCAGCAGTTTATCTCTCGGGGCGGGGGATACGCAGTATTTT
CASSLSLGAGDTQYF
>NA|TRBV29-1|few|TRBJ2-7
TGCAGCGTTGAAGAGGGTGGCGGCGAGCAGTACTTC
CSVEEGGGEQYF
>TRBD2|TRBV29-1|NA|TRBJ2-3
TGCAGCGTTGTAGGCGAGCGGGGTAGAGATACGCAGTATTTT
CSVVGERGRDTQYF
>NA|TRBV29-1|NA|TRBJ2-7
TGCAGCGTTGTCAGCCACAACGAGCAGTACTTC
CSVVSHNEQYF
>NA|TRBV19|NA|TRBJ2-5
TGTGCCAGTAGTATCGTACTAACGGAGACCCAGTACTTC
CASSIVLTETQYF
>NA|TRBV27|NA|TRBJ2-7
TGTGCCAGCAGTTGGGAACAGGGATCCGAGCAGTACTTC
CASSWEQGSEQYF
>NA|TRBV29-1|few|TRBJ2-1
TGCAGCGTTGAAGAAAGCGTCTCGCGGTACAATGAGCAGTTCTTC
CSVEESVSRYNEQFF
>NA|TRBV25-1|NA|TRBJ2-1
TGTGCCAGCAGTGAACTCACAGGTAACAATGAGCAGTTCTTC
CASSELTGNNEQFF
>NA|TRBV2|NA|TRBJ1-5
TGTGCCAGCAGCGGTCCCGATACCAATCAGCCCCAGCATTTT
CASSGPDTNQPQHF
>TRBD1|TRBV29-1|NA|TRBJ1-1
TGCAGCGCCGGGAAAGGACAGGGGGCTTTACTGGGCACTGAAGCTTTCTTT
CSAGKGQGALLGTEAFF
>NA|TRBV7-9|NA|TRBJ2-7
TGTGCCAGCAGCCCGAGTCCCGGGACACCCTCCTACGAGCAGTACTTC
CASSPSPGTPSYEQYF
>NA|TRBV7-9|NA|TRBJ1-6
TGTGCCAGCAGCGGGGGGGGTTCACCCCTCCACTTT
CASSGGGSPLHF
>TRBD2|TRBV29-1|NA|TRBJ2-3
TGCAGCGTTGAGGTAGCGGGGGACGGACGCTATACGCAGTATTTT
CSVEVAGDGRYTQYF
>NA|TRBV10-2|NA|TRBJ1-2
TGCGCCAGCAGTGAGTCCGGACTGGGCTACACCTTC
CASSESGLGYTF
>NA|TRBV6-5|NA|TRBJ1-2
TGTGCCAGCAGTTATGGGGATGGCTACACCTTC
CASSYGDGYTF
>NA|TRBV9|NA|TRBJ1-5
TGTGCCAGCAGCGTAGGGGTCAATCAGCCCCAGCATTTT
CASSVGVNQPQHF
>NA|TRBV13|NA|TRBJ2-3
TGTGCCAGCAGCTTAGGGACCCGCGCAGATACGCAGTATTTT
CASSLGTRADTQYF
>TRBD1|TRBV2|NA|TRBJ2-7
TGTGCCAGCAGTGACCCCCGGGACAGGGTTACCTACGAGCAGTACTTC
CASSDPRDRVTYEQYF